These 16 T cell receptor beta chains came from one sample sequenced in a study of CD8+ T cells in alopecia areata. Treatment meaning: oral pan-JAK inhibitor, 5-10 mg twice daily. Extracted RNA was reverse transcribed, and the resulting cDNA served as sequencing template. Repertoires were generated with immunoSEQ multiplex PCR, while TCRdb's copy carries only in-frame clones and drops some. Among some 240,000 clones listed, less than 75% were seen once. Specimen: CD4+ T cells sorted from blood, collected at week 4, from a patient treated with tofacitinib. The source of these receptors is a human donor with alopecia areata.

Many counts were recorded for this clone. DNA for the CDR3: TGTGCCAGCAGCGGGTCGGGGCAAGAGACCCAGTACTTC. It specifies CASSGSGQETQYF. The V and J genes are TRBV9 and TRBJ2-5, with D maybe TRBD2 (5 bases). Trimming took 3 bases from V and 2 from J, leaving 8 bases between them. Looked up from germline, CDR1 is SGDLS and CDR2 is YYNGEE. This CDR3 has 13 residues.

V is TRBV10-3 and J is TRBJ1-3; D unclear. The CDR3 covers 18 residues. V was trimmed by 3 bases and J by 0 bases, leaving 18 bases between them. The germline V gene has CDR1 ENHRY and CDR2 SYGVKD. The CDR3 DNA sequence: TGTGCCATCAGTGAAGTCATCGGGAGTCCCCTCTCTGGAAACACCATATATTTT. It translates to CAISEVIGSPLSGNTIYF.

V usage is TRBV10-3 and J usage is TRBJ2-2; D gene uncertain. The CDR3 loop spans 12 amino acids. CDR1 and CDR2 (germline): ENHRY, SYGVKD. CDR3 bases: TGTGTGTCTCAGTTTGGCACCGGGGAGCTGTTTTTT. It specifies CVSQFGTGELFF.

With respect to this clone: A much larger clone lies one base from this, so it may be a read error. This CDR3 is also generated by other DNA sequences in the sample. The rearrangement uses TRBV7-2 and TRBJ2-5; no reliable D call. V was shortened by 3 bases and J by 5 bases, with 4 bases between the two germline ends. Germline V gives CDR1 SGHTA, CDR2 FQGNSA. The CDR3 is made up of 11 amino acids. CDR3 nucleotide sequence: TGTGCCAGCAGCTTCGGTGAGACCCAGTACTTC. It is translated as CASSFGETQYF.

This clone has more than one count but fewer than ten. V and J are TRBV4-1 and TRBJ1-4; TRBD1 matches at 9 bases. The CDR3 loop spans 18 amino acids. Germline V lookup: CDR1 MGHRA, CDR2 YSYEKL. J was trimmed by 7 bases and V by 2 bases; bases with no gene match: 14. CDR3 in DNA: TGCGCCAGCAGCCAACAAGGGACAGGGCCTGGCTCGGGTGAAAAACTGTTTTTT. Amino acid sequence: CASSQQGTGPGSGEKLFF.

J is TRBJ1-2 and V is TRBV14; D may be TRBD1 (5 bases). The germline V gene encodes CDR1 SGHDN and CDR2 FVKESK. Trimming took 2 bases from V and 2 from J, leaving 18 bases between them. This CDR3 comprises 17 residues. The CDR3 protein is CASSQSRAGWANYGYTF. CDR3 DNA: TGTGCCAGCAGCCAAAGCCGGGCAGGGTGGGCCAACTATGGCTACACCTTC.

This chain connects TRBV29-1 to TRBJ2-2; D unresolved. Germline V lookup: CDR1 SQVTM, CDR2 ANQGSEA. Trimming stripped 4 bases from V and 7 bases from J, with 10 bases between. The CDR3 runs to 12 residues. This CDR3 is CSVARPNGELFF. Written as DNA, the CDR3 is TGCAGCGTTGCAAGGCCGAACGGGGAGCTGTTTTTT.

CDR3 loop: CATSREASGTQGTQYF. Here the CDR3 DNA reads TGTGCCACCAGCAGAGAAGCTAGCGGGACCCAGGGGACGCAGTATTTT. The chain is built from TRBV15 and TRBJ2-3; 9 bases match TRBD2. CDR3 length equals 16 residues. Unmatched junction bases numbered 10, after V lost 0 bases and J lost 9 bases. From germline, CDR1 is LNHNV and CDR2 YYDKDF (reference sequence).

This chain links TRBV2 with TRBJ1-6; no definite D call. Germline-derived CDR1 and CDR2 are SNHLY and FYNNEI. The V and J ends lost 4 bases and 6 bases respectively, with 7 bases between them. The CDR3 loop spans 13 amino acids. Written as DNA, the CDR3 is TGTGCCAGCAGTGTGCAGGTTAATTCACCCCTCCACTTT. Its protein product is CASSVQVNSPLHF.

The J gene is TRBJ1-5, the V gene TRBV6-6, with D possibly matching TRBD1 (6 bases). V shed 7 bases and J shed 4 bases, with 17 bases lying between them. Germline V lookup: CDR1 MNHNY, CDR2 SVGAGI (reference sequence). The CDR3 is made up of 15 amino acids. For the CDR3, the DNA is TGTGCCAGCACCGGGACGGGGGGCGTAAATCAGCCCCAGCATTTT. Translated, it gives CASTGTGGVNQPQHF.

The sample holds a few counts of this clone. V and J are TRBV30 and TRBJ2-2; D remains ambiguous. Trimming removed 3 bases from V and 2 bases from J, with 10 bases in between. CDR1 GTSNPN and CDR2 SVGIG come from the germline V gene (reference sequence). This CDR3 has 14 residues. The CDR3: CAWRATPNTGELFF. The CDR3 DNA sequence: TGTGCCTGGAGGGCGACACCAAACACCGGGGAGCTGTTTTTT.

The V gene is TRBV29-1, the J gene TRBJ2-1; the D gene is possibly TRBD2 (7 bases). The CDR3 contains 13 residues. V was shortened by 3 bases and J by 8 bases, with 14 bases between the two germline ends. Germline lookup yields CDR1 SQVTM and CDR2 ANQGSEA. The CDR3 DNA reads as TGCAGCGTTGACAGGGGAGGGAAGGATGAGCAGTTCTTC. This sequence encodes CSVDRGGKDEQFF.

This clone was found once. CDR3 residues: CASSPPGHLLMNTEAFF. CDR3 nucleotide sequence: TGCGCCAGCAGTCCCCCAGGACATTTACTCATGAACACTGAAGCTTTCTTT. This rearrangement joins TRBV23-1 to TRBJ1-1; a possible D gene is TRBD1 (5 bases). TRBV23-1 is filed as an ORF, its function uncertain. V gave up 4 bases and J gave up 0 bases, with 18 bases separating them. The CDR3 loop spans 17 amino acids.

The V and J genes are TRBV5-1 and TRBJ2-2; 10 bases match TRBD2. The CDR3 has 15 amino acids. J gave up 5 bases and V 0 bases, and 1 base lay outside the gene matches. CDR1 and CDR2 (germline): SGHRS, YFSETQ. CDR3 sequence: CASSLASGGTGELFF. The CDR3, as DNA: TGCGCCAGCAGCTTGGCTAGCGGGGGAACCGGGGAGCTGTTTTTT.

This chain links TRBV30 with TRBJ1-1, with D uncertain. This CDR3 region has 12 residues. Per germline, CDR1 GTSNPN and CDR2 SVGIG (reference sequence). V gave up 2 bases and J gave up 0 bases, with 4 bases separating them. The CDR3 coding sequence is TGTGCCTGGAGTCAGATGAACACTGAAGCTTTCTTT. Protein product: CAWSQMNTEAFF.

V and J are TRBV7-2 and TRBJ2-2, with TRBD2 as a possible D gene (5 bases). The CDR3 sequence is 14 residues long. The ends were cut back, 2 bases at V and 6 bases at J, with 10 bases in the middle. Germline CDR1 SGHTA, CDR2 FQGNSA. CDR3 in DNA: TGTGCCAGCAGCTTATTTACTAGAGCCGGGGAGCTGTTTTTT. Translated: CASSLFTRAGELFF.